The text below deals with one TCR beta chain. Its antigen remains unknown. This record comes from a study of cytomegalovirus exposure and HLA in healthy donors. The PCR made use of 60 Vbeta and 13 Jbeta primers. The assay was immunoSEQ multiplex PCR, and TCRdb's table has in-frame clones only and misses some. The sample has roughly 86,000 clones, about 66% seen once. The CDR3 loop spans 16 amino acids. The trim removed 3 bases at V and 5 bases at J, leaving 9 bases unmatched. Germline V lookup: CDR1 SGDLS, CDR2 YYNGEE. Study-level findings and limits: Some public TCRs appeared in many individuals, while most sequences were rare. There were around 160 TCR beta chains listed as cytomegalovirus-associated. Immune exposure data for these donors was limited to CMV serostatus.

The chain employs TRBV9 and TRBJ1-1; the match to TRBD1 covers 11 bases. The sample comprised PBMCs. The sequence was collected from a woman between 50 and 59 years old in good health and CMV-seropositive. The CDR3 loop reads CASSASQDRGPTEAFF. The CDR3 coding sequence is TGTGCCAGCAGCGCCTCCCAGGACAGGGGGCCTACTGAAGCTTTCTTT.